The 15 T cell receptor beta chains presented below share a single source sample, sequenced in a study of regulatory T cells in long-lasting Graves disease. The time point is: persistent/refractory GD, antithyroid drugs over 5 years with positive TRAb. The TCR library was prepared using RNA isolated from PBMCs. Assembly of TCR beta libraries relied on iRepertoire HTBI primers together with Arm-PCR of CDR3 regions. TCRdb re-derived calls from the multiplex PCR reads in MiXCR, one entry per CDR3 protein. This table has a few hundred thousand distinct CDR3 sequences, 23% appearing once. The sequenced sample was peripheral blood mononuclear cells (PBMCs), obtained when the disease was refractory, from a patient treated with antithyroid drugs. All receptors come from a female donor with Graves disease.

The V call is TRBV19, the J call TRBJ2-1, with 8 bases aligning to TRBD2. The germline V gene has CDR1 LNHDA and CDR2 SQIVND (reference sequence). This CDR3 is 14 amino acids long. Unmatched junction bases numbered 6, after V lost 5 bases and J lost 6 bases. The CDR3 here is CASSASGSINEQFF. The CDR3 DNA is TGTGCCAGTAGTGCCAGCGGGAGTATCAATGAGCAGTTCTTC.

This clonotype was seen repeatedly, ten times or more. J is TRBJ2-5 and V is TRBV10-3; TRBD1 or TRBD2 may be the D gene (5 bases each). Germline V gene data show CDR1 as ENHRY and CDR2 as SYGVKD. The CDR3 spans 13 residues. V lost 4 bases to trimming and J lost 2 bases, with 8 bases between them. CDR3 bases: TGTGCCATCAGTGGAGAGGGGCAAGAGACCCAGTACTTC. This translates into CAISGEGQETQYF.

At least ten counts were recorded for this clonotype. The rearrangement joins TRBV11-1 to TRBJ1-1; 10 bases agree with TRBD1. Germline CDR1 is SGHAT and CDR2 is FQDESV (reference sequence). With 8 bases clipped from V and 3 bases from J, the junction kept 9 bases outside the gene matches. This CDR3 region has 15 residues. The CDR3 DNA reads TGTGCCAGCCAAAGGGACAGGGGAGGATACACTGAAGCTTTCTTT. As protein: CASQRDRGGYTEAFF. Supplemented by reference TRBV11-1 and TRBJ1-1, the full variable domain reads EAEVAQSPRYKITEKSQAVAFWCDPISGHATLYWYRQILGQGPELLVQFQDESVVDDSQLPKDRFSAERLKGVDSTLKIQPAELGDSAMYLCASQRDRGGYTEAFFGQGTRLTVV.

This chain connects TRBV28 to TRBJ1-5; no clear D gene. Trimming removed 1 base at V and 2 bases at J, with 15 bases between. Germline-derived CDR1 and CDR2 are MDHEN and SYDVKM. This CDR3 region has 17 residues. CDR3 DNA: TGTGCCAGCAGTTTATCCGGGATGCGAGTAGGCAATCAGCCCCAGCATTTT. This encodes CASSLSGMRVGNQPQHF.

This clonotype was seen repeatedly, ten times or more. This chain links TRBV29-1 with TRBJ2-5, with D perhaps TRBD1 (6 bases). The germline V gene encodes CDR1 SQVTM and CDR2 ANQGSEA. V shed 5 bases and J shed 2 bases, with 12 bases lying between them. This CDR3 contains 13 residues. In DNA form, the CDR3 reads TGCAGCGTTATCGGGACACTACAAGAGACCCAGTACTTC. It codes for CSVIGTLQETQYF.

The chain uses TRBV18 and TRBJ1-1, with TRBD1 matching over 9 bases. The CDR3 is 14 amino acids. CDR1 KGHSH and CDR2 LQKENI come from the germline V gene. The J segment lost 5 bases and the V segment lost 2 bases, leaving 3 bases of the junction unmatched. As DNA, the CDR3 is TGTGCCAGCTCACCAAATGACAGGGGGACTGAAGCTTTCTTT. Its translation: CASSPNDRGTEAFF.

This clonotype was detected ten times or more. This rearrangement joins TRBV2 to TRBJ1-1; no clear D gene. The germline V and J ends were trimmed by 3 bases and 2 bases, with 7 bases remaining between them. Germline CDR1 and CDR2: SNHLY and FYNNEI. The CDR3 is 13 residues long. The CDR3 region has the DNA TGTGCCAGCAGTGAGGAGCCTAACACTGAAGCTTTCTTT. Protein product: CASSEEPNTEAFF.

In its sample, this clonotype was seen many times. V and J are TRBV28 and TRBJ1-6, with 7 bases aligning to TRBD1. The CDR3 runs 16 residues. Germline-derived CDR1 and CDR2 are MDHEN and SYDVKM. V lost 4 bases and J lost 7; bases outside the gene matches: 10. This chain's CDR3 is CASSSPRGGGNSPLHF. In nucleotides, the CDR3 is TGTGCCAGCAGTTCCCCCCGAGGGGGCGGGAATTCACCCCTCCACTTT.

This clonotype has just a few counts. In DNA form, the CDR3 reads TGTGCCAGCAGCAAGGACAGGGAGAACTACGAGCAGTACTTC. Protein: CASSKDRENYEQYF. The chain recombines TRBV13 with TRBJ2-7, with 8 bases identical to TRBD1. The CDR3 extends over 14 amino acids. The trim removed 5 bases at V and 3 bases at J, leaving 6 bases unmatched. Germline V gene data show CDR1 as PRHDT and CDR2 as FYEKMQ (reference sequence).

Many counts were recorded for this clonotype. The chain has TRBV28 and TRBJ2-5; D perhaps matches TRBD1 (6 bases). This CDR3 has 15 residues. With 6 bases removed from V and 5 bases from J, the gap between germline ends came to 19 bases. Germline CDR1 reads MDHEN; CDR2 reads SYDVKM. The CDR3 region has the DNA TGTGCCAGCAGCCCGAGGGGGTCTAGAATGGAGACCCAGTACTTC. It yields the protein CASSPRGSRMETQYF.

A few counts support this clonotype. The chain links TRBV4-3 to TRBJ2-7; maybe TRBD1 (5 bases). The CDR3 covers 15 residues. Germline V CDR1 and CDR2: LGHNA, YSLEER. V was trimmed by 0 bases and J by 2 bases, leaving 11 bases between them. CDR3 in DNA: TGCGCCAGCAGCCAAGACCCGCAGGGTCCCTACGAGCAGTACTTC. Its protein product is CASSQDPQGPYEQYF.

This clonotype was picked up a small number of times. This chain uses TRBV7-2 with TRBJ2-6; D remains unclear. The CDR3 runs to 15 residues. The V end was cut by 5 bases, the J end by 1 base, with 9 bases between. Germline-derived CDR1 and CDR2 are SGHTA and FQGNSA. The CDR3 loop is CASSPRWSGANVLTF. Here the CDR3 DNA reads TGTGCCAGCAGCCCGCGGTGGTCTGGGGCCAACGTCCTGACTTTC.

The sample holds many counts of this clonotype. The rearrangement uses TRBV30 and TRBJ2-6; D may match TRBD1 or TRBD2 (5 bases each). The CDR3 runs 14 residues. Germline V gene data show CDR1 as GTSNPN and CDR2 as SVGIG (reference sequence). Trimming cost V 2 bases and J 2 bases, with 7 bases left between them. The CDR3: CAWSLGAGANVLTF. The CDR3 DNA reads as TGTGCCTGGAGTCTGGGGGCTGGGGCCAACGTCCTGACTTTC.

This clonotype occurred a few times. The rearrangement uses TRBV20-1 and TRBJ1-2; no clear D gene. Trimming took 3 bases from V and 0 from J, leaving 8 bases between them. CDR1 and CDR2 (germline): DFQATT, SNEGSKA (reference sequence). The CDR3 consists of 13 residues. The CDR3 DNA reads as TGCAGTGCTAGTGAGGAGACTAACTATGGCTACACCTTC. Its protein product is CSASEETNYGYTF.

Here the CDR3 DNA reads TGCGCCAGCAGAACCGGACAGGGGGCATCCTACGAGCAGTACTTC. It yields the protein CASRTGQGASYEQYF. This chain links TRBV5-1 with TRBJ2-7; 11 nucleotides line up with TRBD1. The CDR3 covers 15 residues. The ends lost 5 bases at V and 1 base at J; junction bases unmatched: 5. Germline lookup yields CDR1 SGHRS and CDR2 YFSETQ.